The text below deals with one TCR beta chain. Its recognized antigen is unknown. No base qualities exist here, and no much larger clone lies one base off it. This entry comes from a study of CD8+CD57+ T cells in acquired aplastic anemia (dated by TCRdb to the late 2010s). In the study overall: DNA extracted from sorted CD4+ and CD8+ cells had a mean of about 3.3 ug, with a range of about 0.2 to 30 ug. Mean read counts for healthy donor samples were 8.5 million to 10.8 million for CD4+ cells and 11.0 million for CD8+ cells. What the research found in general, with its limitations: Roughly 30 CD8+ CDR3 sequences were shared between patients and controls but appeared highly expressed in patients and within their immunodominant clones. Between patients and healthy controls, no significant difference in CD8+ Simpson's diversity was found (P=0.060).

Profiling of TCR beta VDJ combinations and CDR3 sequences used genomic DNA as the template. TCR repertoire sequencing was run on an Illumina HiSeq 2000. The authors processed their data as follows. Repertoire assessment relied on Simpson's diversity index, CDR3 size and DJ length profiles, and TRBV/TRBJ rearrangement plots. The most abundant DNA sequence in the deep sequencing data was taken as the immunodominant clone. CDR3 amino acid sequences were checked for sharing between subjects and were compared against published repertoires and the VDJdb database. The raw public data were reprocessed by TCRdb itself: fastp quality trimming at Q25, MiXCR clonotype calling, in-frame beta chains only. Rows matching on CDR3 protein sequence are summarized as one entry with the most common DNA and genes. The V and J calls were determined by TCRdb, not by the authors. The sample includes approximately 50,000 distinct CDR3 sequences, with about two thirds observed a single time. Of the sample, roughly 34% falls within the top ten clones.

In this study, sorted CD4+ and CD8+ T cells from the blood of healthy subjects and of severe aplastic anemia patients had their TCR repertoires deep-sequenced. Ficoll-Paque density gradient centrifugation was used to isolate peripheral blood mononuclear cells. Before DNA was extracted, CD4+ and CD8+ T cells were sorted using either FACS or magnetic beads. Sequences SQVTM (CDR1) and ANQGSEA (CDR2) are obtained from the germline V gene. Taken from cysteine to phenylalanine, the CDR3 has 13 residues. The read is trimmed to its CDR3 DNA, 39 bases read in frame from base 1. Relative to germline, V is 4 bases shorter and J is 10 bases shorter, with 14 bases between their ends.

This chain joins TRBV29-1 to TRBJ1-6; TRBD1 might be the D gene, on 5 matching bases. This TCR was recovered from a human donor in good health, serving as a control. The sample consisted of sorted CD4+, CD8+, or CD8+CD57+ T cells (not recorded which) from PBMCs. The sequenced DNA is TGCAGCGTTGCAGAGGGGATGCGGTCACCCCTCCACTTT. This yields the protein CSVAEGMRSPLHF.